This section outlines one T cell receptor (beta chain) sequence together with its context. J lost 6 bases, V lost 7 bases, and 10 bases had no gene match. Germline V gives CDR1 SQVTM, CDR2 ANQGSEA. The CDR3 has 16 amino acids. The data are from a study of cytomegalovirus exposure and HLA in healthy donors. The PCR used 60 Vbeta and 13 Jbeta primers. Profiling relied on immunoSEQ multiplex PCR, and the TCRdb table lists in-frame clones only, not all of them. The sample has hundreds of thousands of clones, less than 85% seen once. V usage is TRBV29-1 and J usage is TRBJ2-1; 15 bases fit TRBD2. The source is a man between 18 and 35 years old in good health and CMV-seronegative. Specimen: PBMCs. The CDR3 sequence: CSAGGLAGGIGNEQFF. CDR3 nucleotide sequence: TGCAGCGCCGGGGGACTAGCGGGAGGAATAGGCAATGAGCAGTTCTTC.